This TCR beta chain was sequenced in a study of cytomegalovirus exposure and HLA in healthy donors. In the study overall: Out of about 180 million T cells, an earlier analysis found fewer than 140 million unique TCR beta sequences in total. Of all 400 or so donors who were genotyped, under 90% belonged to the Caucasian-associated ancestry cluster.

With respect to this clone: The same CDR3 arises from other DNA sequences in this sample as well.

The PCR had 60 Vbeta and 13 Jbeta primers. Libraries were prepared by immunoSEQ multiplex PCR; TCRdb keeps only in-frame clonotypes and omits some of them. Of about 180,000 clones in the sample, 75% to 85% were seen once. Germline lookup yields CDR1 MNHNS and CDR2 SASEGT. V lost 2 bases and J lost 3, with 8 bases in between. The CDR3 contains 13 residues. Healthy donors of bone marrow made up the group. The TCR was taken from a man aged 25 to 40 in good health and CMV-seropositive. The chain couples TRBV6-1 to TRBJ2-7, with D possibly being TRBD2 (6 bases). Sequencing input: PBMCs. The CDR3 protein is CASSESRDYEQYF. The CDR3 bases are TGTGCCAGCAGTGAATCGCGGGACTACGAGCAGTACTTC.